This TCR beta chain stems from a study of patients and donors after allogeneic stem cell transplantation. TCRdb redid the calling of the RT-PCR reads with MiXCR, one entry per CDR3 protein. In the table there are around 23,000 distinct CDR3 sequences, about 30% of which are singletons. Germline V gives CDR1 SGDLS, CDR2 YYNGEE. The CDR3 loop spans 14 amino acids. With 4 bases removed from V and 10 bases from J, the gap between germline ends came to 18 bases. The chain is built from TRBV9 and TRBJ2-1; D is uncertain. Sample: blood, either unsorted or a sorted T cell fraction (not recorded which). The receptor was isolated from a human donor who was either an allogeneic HSCT recipient or a stem cell or donor lymphocyte infusion donor (not recorded which). It is not recorded whose cells these are; they may come from a transplant donor. This chain's CDR3 is CASSPRALSDEQFF. CDR3 nucleotide sequence: TGTGCCAGCAGCCCTAGGGCATTGAGCGACGAGCAGTTCTTC.